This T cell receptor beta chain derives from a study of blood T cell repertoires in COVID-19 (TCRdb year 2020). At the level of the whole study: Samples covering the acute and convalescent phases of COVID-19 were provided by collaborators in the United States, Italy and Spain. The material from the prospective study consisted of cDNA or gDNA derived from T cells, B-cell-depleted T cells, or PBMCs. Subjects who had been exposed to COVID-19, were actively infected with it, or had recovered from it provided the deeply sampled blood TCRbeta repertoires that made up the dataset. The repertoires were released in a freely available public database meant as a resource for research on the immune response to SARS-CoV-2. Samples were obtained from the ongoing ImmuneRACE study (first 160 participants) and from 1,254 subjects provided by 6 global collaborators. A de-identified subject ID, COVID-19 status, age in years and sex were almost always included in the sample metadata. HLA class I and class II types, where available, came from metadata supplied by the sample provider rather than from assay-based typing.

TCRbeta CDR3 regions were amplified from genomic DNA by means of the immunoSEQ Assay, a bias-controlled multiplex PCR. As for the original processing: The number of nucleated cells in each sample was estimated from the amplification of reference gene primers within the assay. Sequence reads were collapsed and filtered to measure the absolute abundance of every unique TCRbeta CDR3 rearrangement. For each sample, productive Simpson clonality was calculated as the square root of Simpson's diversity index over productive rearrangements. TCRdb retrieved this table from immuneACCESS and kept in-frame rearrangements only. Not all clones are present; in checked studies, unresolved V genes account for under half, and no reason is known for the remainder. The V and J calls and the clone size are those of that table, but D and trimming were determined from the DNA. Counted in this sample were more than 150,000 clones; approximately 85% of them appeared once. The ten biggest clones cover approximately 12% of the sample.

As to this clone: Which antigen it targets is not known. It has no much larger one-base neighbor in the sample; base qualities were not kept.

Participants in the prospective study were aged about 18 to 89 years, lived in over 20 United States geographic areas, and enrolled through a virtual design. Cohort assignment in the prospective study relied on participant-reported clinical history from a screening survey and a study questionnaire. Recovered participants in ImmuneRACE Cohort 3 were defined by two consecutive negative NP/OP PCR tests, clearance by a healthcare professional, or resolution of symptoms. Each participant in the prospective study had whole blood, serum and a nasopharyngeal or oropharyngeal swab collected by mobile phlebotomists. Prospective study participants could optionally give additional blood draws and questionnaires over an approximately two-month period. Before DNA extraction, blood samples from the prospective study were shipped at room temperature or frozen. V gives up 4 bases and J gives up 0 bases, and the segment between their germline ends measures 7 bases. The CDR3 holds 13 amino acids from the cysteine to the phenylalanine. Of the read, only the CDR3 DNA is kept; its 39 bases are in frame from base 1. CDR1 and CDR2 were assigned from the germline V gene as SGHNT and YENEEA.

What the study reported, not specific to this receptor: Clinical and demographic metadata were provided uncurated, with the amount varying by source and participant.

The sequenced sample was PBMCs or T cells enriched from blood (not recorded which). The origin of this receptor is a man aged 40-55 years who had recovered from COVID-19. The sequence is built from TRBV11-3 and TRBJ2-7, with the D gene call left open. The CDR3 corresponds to CASSSSFSYEQYF. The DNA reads TGTGCCAGCAGCTCCTCGTTCTCCTACGAGCAGTACTTC.